This T cell receptor (beta chain) was captured by sequencing in a study of T cells in women clearing cervical HPV infection (dated by TCRdb to the late 2010s). For the study in its entirety: The cases were 25 women with histologically confirmed HPV16-related CIN3 or worse, and 2 of these cases were invasive cancers. Controls were 20 to 30 women whose single incident HPV16 infection cleared within 12 months without precancer or cancer developing. Blood from cases was collected at the visit where the lesion was first found, while blood from controls was collected once the infection could no longer be detected. For cases, the median interval between lesion detection and blood sampling was around 160 days, with an interquartile range of roughly 80 to 230 days. Because only a few women had HLA typing data, the possibility that HLA type acted as a confounder could not be ruled out. The exploratory proof-of-principle case-control study was nested within the Guanacaste HPV Natural History Study in Costa Rica and compared TCR repertoires across cervical HPV16 outcomes. Cases and controls were matched on age within five years and on year of sample collection. Cases had a median age of roughly 35 years compared with just over 37 for controls, and baseline characteristics showed no significant differences between the groups. The parent cohort enrolled roughly 9,300 women aged 18 or older in Guanacaste, Costa Rica, in about 1992 to 1995 and followed the women for roughly seven years. Five blinded duplicates per group were added as quality controls, giving around 60 samples: some 50 participants and 10 replicates.

For this clone: The target of this receptor is not known. The CDR3 end is not reached by the read, which stops 3 residues before it; the germline J gene fills it in.

Study-wide conclusions, independent of this receptor: TCR repertoire richness was significantly higher in CIN3+ cases than in controls across sequencing depths, while evenness did not differ. Because the number of T cells in each sample was unknown, differences in richness could reflect differing T-cell content rather than repertoire biology. Because of the cross-sectional design, the study could not determine whether the associations came before infection or resulted from infection, and neither effector/memory subsets nor HPV-specific T cells were isolated. Random forest classifiers combining richness and V gene abundances distinguished cases from controls with an estimated AUC of less than 0.9. Cases had lower TRBV6-7 relative abundance than controls (approximately 0.11% versus 0.16%; Bonferroni P = 0.0008).

Every participant had a single incident cervical HPV16 infection, and women with prevalent HPV16 infections were excluded. Cervical HPV DNA was detected by MY09/MY11 PCR, and genotyping was performed by dot-blot hybridization. Approximately 16 mL of heparinized blood were centrifuged, and the buffy coat was split into aliquots, frozen at -30 degrees C, and then kept at -80 degrees C. Genomic DNA was extracted from buffy coat specimens using QIAGEN kits. From the germline V gene, CDR1 is KGHSH and CDR2 is LQKENI. From the cysteine through the phenylalanine, the CDR3 covers 16 amino acids. Part of the CDR3 DNA is given, 39 bases translated from base 1. V lost 2 bases and J lost 0 bases; the stretch between them is 10 bases long. The immunoSEQ assay used multiplex PCR to amplify TCR beta CDR3 regions from an average of approximately 1,300 ng of genomic DNA per sample. Primer bias was corrected in the assay by using a complete synthetic TCR repertoire to establish an amplification baseline. The amplicons were sequenced on the Illumina platform. The study's processing was this. Error correction of the sequences involved clustering with frequency ratios plus a modified nearest-neighbor algorithm, after which the sequences were analyzed in the immunoSEQ Analyzer using IMGT gene definitions. At each rarefaction depth, TCR richness and evenness were averaged across 20 rarefaction repeats, and samples with fewer sequences than that depth were excluded. Relative abundances of V, D and J genes were compared between groups using Wilcoxon rank sum tests, with FDR correction applied. In the blinded duplicates, the intraclass correlation was over 95% for TCR richness and averaged about 79% across 60 to 70 gene segments. As stored in TCRdb, this immuneACCESS dataset retains in-frame rearrangements with V and J assigned. A fraction of the clones does not appear; measured against another copy, unresolved V genes explain less than half of the discrepancy, and the remainder lacks a known reason. V, J and clone size derive from that table, while D and trimming were established from the DNA sequence. The sample table includes approximately 33,000 clones. About 8.1% of the sample rests with the top ten.

Sample: blood buffy coat. This chain is built from TRBV18 and TRBJ1-4; a confident D gene designation cannot be given. The clonotype was recovered from a woman aged 18 to 75 with a cervical HPV16 infection that either progressed to CIN3+ or cleared (not recorded which). CDR3 region: CASSPMTSSTNEKLFF. The DNA read from the CDR3 is TGTGCCAGCTCACCAATGACATCATCAACTAATGAAAAA. The variable domain in full, with residues beyond the CDR3 obtained from the reference TRBV18 and TRBJ1-4 genes, is NAGVMQNPRHLVRRRGQEARLRCSPMKGHSHVYWYRQLPEEGLKFMVYLQKENIIDESGMPKERFSAEFPKEGPSILRIQQVVRGDSAAYFCASSPMTSSTNEKLFFGSGTQLSVL.